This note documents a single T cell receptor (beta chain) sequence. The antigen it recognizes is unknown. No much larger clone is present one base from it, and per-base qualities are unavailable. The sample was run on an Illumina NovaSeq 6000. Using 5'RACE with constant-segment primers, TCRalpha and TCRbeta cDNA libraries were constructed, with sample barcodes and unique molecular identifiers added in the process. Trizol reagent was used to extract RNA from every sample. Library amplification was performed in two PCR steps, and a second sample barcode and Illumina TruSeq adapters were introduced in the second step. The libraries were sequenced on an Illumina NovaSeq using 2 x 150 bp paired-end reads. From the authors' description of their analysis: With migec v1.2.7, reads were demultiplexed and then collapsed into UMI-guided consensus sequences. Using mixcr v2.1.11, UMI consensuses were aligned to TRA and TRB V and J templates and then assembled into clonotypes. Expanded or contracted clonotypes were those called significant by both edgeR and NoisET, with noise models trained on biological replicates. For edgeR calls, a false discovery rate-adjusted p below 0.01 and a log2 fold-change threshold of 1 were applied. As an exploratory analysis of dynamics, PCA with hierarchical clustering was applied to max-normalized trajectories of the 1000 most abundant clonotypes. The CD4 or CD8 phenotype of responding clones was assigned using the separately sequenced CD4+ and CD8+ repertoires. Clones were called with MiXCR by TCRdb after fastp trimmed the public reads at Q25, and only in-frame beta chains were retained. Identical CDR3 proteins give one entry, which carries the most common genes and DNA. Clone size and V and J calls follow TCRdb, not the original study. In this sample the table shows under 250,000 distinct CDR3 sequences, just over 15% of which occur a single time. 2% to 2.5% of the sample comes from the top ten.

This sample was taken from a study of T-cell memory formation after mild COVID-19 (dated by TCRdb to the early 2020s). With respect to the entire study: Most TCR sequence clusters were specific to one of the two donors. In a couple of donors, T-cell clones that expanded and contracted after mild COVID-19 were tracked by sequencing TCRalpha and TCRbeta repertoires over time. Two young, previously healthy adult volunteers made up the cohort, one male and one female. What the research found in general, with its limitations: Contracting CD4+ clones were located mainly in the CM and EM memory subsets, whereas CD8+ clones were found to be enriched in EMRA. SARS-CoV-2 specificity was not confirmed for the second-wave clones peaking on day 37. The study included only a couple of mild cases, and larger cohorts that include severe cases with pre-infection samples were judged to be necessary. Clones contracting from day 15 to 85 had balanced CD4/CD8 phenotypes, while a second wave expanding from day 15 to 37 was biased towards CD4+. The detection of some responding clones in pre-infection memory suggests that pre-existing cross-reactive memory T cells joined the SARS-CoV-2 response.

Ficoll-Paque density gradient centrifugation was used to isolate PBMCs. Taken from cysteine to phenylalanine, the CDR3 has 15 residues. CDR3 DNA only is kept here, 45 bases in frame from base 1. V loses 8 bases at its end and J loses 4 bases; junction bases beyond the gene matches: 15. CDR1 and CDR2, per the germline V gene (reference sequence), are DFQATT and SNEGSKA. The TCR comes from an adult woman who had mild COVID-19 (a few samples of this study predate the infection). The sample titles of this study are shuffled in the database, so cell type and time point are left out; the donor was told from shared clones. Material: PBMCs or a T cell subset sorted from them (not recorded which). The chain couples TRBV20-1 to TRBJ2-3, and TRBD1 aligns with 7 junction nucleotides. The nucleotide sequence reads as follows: TGCAGTCCGCACCCACCGACAGGGCGGGCAGATACGCAGTATTTT. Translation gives CSPHPPTGRADTQYF.